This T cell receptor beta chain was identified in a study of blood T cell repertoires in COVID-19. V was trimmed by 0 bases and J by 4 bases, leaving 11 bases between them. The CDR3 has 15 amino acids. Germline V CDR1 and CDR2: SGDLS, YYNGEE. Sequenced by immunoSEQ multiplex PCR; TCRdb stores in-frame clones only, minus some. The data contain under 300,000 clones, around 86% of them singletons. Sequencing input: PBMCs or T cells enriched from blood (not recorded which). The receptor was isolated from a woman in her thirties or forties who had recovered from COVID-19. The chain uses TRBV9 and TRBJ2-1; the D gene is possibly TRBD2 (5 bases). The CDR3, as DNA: TGTGCCAGCAGCGTAGGAGGGAGCTTGTACAATGAGCAGTTCTTC. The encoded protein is CASSVGGSLYNEQFF.